This T cell receptor beta chain comes out of a study of cytomegalovirus exposure and HLA in healthy donors. General study points: According to reports, the classifier identified cytomegalovirus status with high specificity and sensitivity.

The method was immunoSEQ multiplex PCR; TCRdb's version includes in-frame clones alone and lacks a portion of them. This table holds about 98,000 clones, approximately 88% found once. These donors were members of the approximately 110-subject validation cohort, a group separate from the approximately 620-subject first cohort. On this clone: Its specificity is unknown.

The CDR3 loop spans 18 amino acids. V lost 4 bases and J lost 5; bases outside the gene matches: 16. Germline V CDR1 and CDR2: PRHDT, FYEKMQ (reference sequence). Sequenced sample: PBMCs. The V and J genes are TRBV13 and TRBJ2-5; TRBD2 matches at 10 bases. The sequence was collected from a woman in her thirties in good health and CMV-seronegative. CDR3 region: CASSCQILAGREMETQYF. In DNA form, the CDR3 reads TGTGCCAGCAGCTGCCAAATACTAGCGGGGCGAGAAATGGAGACCCAGTACTTC.